These 27 T cell receptor beta chains came from one sample sequenced in a study of patients and donors after allogeneic stem cell transplantation (TCRdb year 2020). The library was prepared using RT-PCR. The data were produced on a NextSeq 550. TCRdb reprocessing: public reads trimmed at Q25 with fastp, clones called with MiXCR, in-frame beta chains kept. Rows with one shared CDR3 protein collapse into an entry with the most common genes and DNA. In all, the sample holds 80,000 to 90,000 distinct CDR3 sequences, and about 48% of those were seen once. The ten largest clones capture 60% to 65% of the sample. The sample comprised blood, either unsorted or a sorted T cell fraction (not recorded which). These receptors were taken from a human donor who was either an allogeneic HSCT recipient or a stem cell or donor lymphocyte infusion donor (not recorded which). It is not recorded whose cells these are; they may come from a transplant donor.

The genes are TRBV6-5 and TRBJ1-2, with a weak D call TRBD1 (5 bases). Trimming pared 6 bases from V and 4 bases from J, leaving 18 bases between. The CDR3 totals 15 residues. Germline lookup yields CDR1 MNHEY and CDR2 SVGAGI. The CDR3 bases are TGTGCCAGCAGGCCCGGGGCCTTCGTTGTCTATGGCTACACCTTC. Protein: CASRPGAFVVYGYTF.

This clonotype turned up a few times. The chain has TRBV20-1 and TRBJ1-5, with D tentatively TRBD1 (6 bases). CDR1 is DFQATT, CDR2 SNEGSKA, per germline (reference sequence). The CDR3 consists of 14 residues. Deletions cut 3 bases from V and 1 base from J, with 10 bases between. CDR3 region: CSASLGASNQPQHF. CDR3 coding DNA: TGCAGTGCTAGCCTGGGGGCAAGCAATCAGCCCCAGCATTTT.

The rearrangement links TRBV12-3 or TRBV12-4 to TRBJ1-5; 9 bases align to TRBD1. CDR3 length equals 15 residues. Trimming at V came to 6 bases and at J to 2 bases, leaving 5 bases not matched to a gene. The CDR3 reads CASSWDREGNQPQHF. The CDR3 nucleotides are TGTGCCAGCAGCTGGGACAGGGAAGGCAATCAGCCCCAGCATTTT.

CDR3 loop: CASRQDMNTEAFF. The CDR3 DNA is TGTGCCAGCAGGCAGGACATGAACACTGAAGCTTTCTTT. The chain recombines TRBV6-2 or TRBV6-3 with TRBJ1-1; the D gene is possibly TRBD1 (5 bases). This CDR3 is built from 13 residues. Trimming pared 6 bases from V and 0 bases from J, leaving 8 bases between. Looked up from germline, CDR1 is MNHEY and CDR2 is SVGEGT.

V gene TRBV19 combines with J gene TRBJ1-5; D is uncertain. Trimming pared 0 bases from V and 6 bases from J, leaving 12 bases between. Germline-derived CDR1 and CDR2 are LNHDA and SQIVND (reference sequence). CDR3 length: 15 residues. CDR3 in DNA: TGTGCCAGTAGTATAGATCGAATGGGTAGTCAGCCCCAGCATTTT. Amino acid sequence: CASSIDRMGSQPQHF.

V is TRBV11-2 and J is TRBJ1-5, with D perhaps TRBD1 (5 bases). Germline CDR1 is SGHAT and CDR2 is FQNNGV. The CDR3 runs to 17 residues. V lost 5 bases, J lost 6 bases, and 23 bases lay in between. CDR3 sequence reads: CASSRGQQALRFQPQHF. The CDR3 DNA reads TGTGCCAGCAGCCGGGGTCAACAGGCTTTAAGGTTTCAGCCCCAGCATTTT. The full variable domain, its missing parts supplied by reference TRBV11-2 and TRBJ1-5, is EAGVAQSPRYKIIEKRQSVAFWCNPISGHATLYWYQQILGQGPKLLIQFQNNGVVDDSQLPKDRFSAERLKGVDSTLKIQPAKLEDSAVYLCASSRGQQALRFQPQHFGDGTRLSIL.

The sample holds many counts of this clonotype. The V call is TRBV10-2, the J call TRBJ1-1, with D possibly TRBD1 on 5 matching bases. Germline CDR1 WSHSY, CDR2 SAAADI. This CDR3 has 16 amino acids. The V end lost 0 bases, the J end lost 4 bases, and 15 bases lay between the germline ends. DNA for the CDR3: TGCGCCAGCAGTGAGTCGGCAGGGCGGGTAGGCACTGAAGCTTTCTTT. This gives the protein CASSESAGRVGTEAFF.

The V and J genes are TRBV24-1 and TRBJ1-2; TRBD1 might be the D (6 bases). Trimming took 4 bases from V and 4 from J, leaving 15 bases between them. The CDR3 has 15 residues. CDR1 and CDR2 from the germline V gene are KGHDR and SFDVKD. As DNA, the CDR3 is TGTGCCACCAGTGACCCTGCTACAGGGCTCTATGGCTACACCTTC. Its protein is CATSDPATGLYGYTF.

V gene TRBV20-1 combines with J gene TRBJ1-1; D is perhaps TRBD1 (5 bases). The germline V and J ends were trimmed by 6 bases and 5 bases, with 16 bases remaining between them. CDR1 and CDR2 from the germline V gene are DFQATT and SNEGSKA (reference sequence). The CDR3 contains 13 residues. The CDR3 sequence: CSARKQVVTEAFF. Written as DNA, the CDR3 is TGCAGTGCCCGGAAACAGGTCGTTACTGAAGCTTTCTTT.

This clonotype was detected only a few times. As DNA, the CDR3 is TGTGCCAGTTGGTATGGACAGCACAATGAAAAACTGTTTTTT. Its translation: CASWYGQHNEKLFF. The chain is built from TRBV19 and TRBJ1-4, with D possibly TRBD1 on 6 matching bases. The CDR3 sequence is 14 residues long. The germline V gene has CDR1 LNHDA and CDR2 SQIVND (reference sequence). V was cut by 8 bases and J by 5 bases, with 15 bases left in between.

The chain carries TRBV5-1 and TRBJ1-1; D is unresolved. Trimming shortened V by 0 bases and J by 10 bases, and 10 bases separated the two germline ends. Germline lookup yields CDR1 SGHRS and CDR2 YFSETQ. This CDR3 is built from 12 residues. The CDR3 sequence is CASSLDYRAAFF. In DNA, the CDR3 is TGCGCCAGCAGCTTGGATTATAGGGCAGCTTTCTTT. Variable domain in full (rest from reference TRBV5-1 and TRBJ1-1): KAGVTQTPRYLIKTRGQQVTLSCSPISGHRSVSWYQQTPGQGLQFLFEYFSETQRNKGNFPGRFSGRQFSNSRSEMNVSTLELGDSALYLCASSLDYRAAFFGQGTRLTVV.

This chain connects TRBV20-1 to TRBJ1-5; D not certain. Germline V lookup: CDR1 DFQATT, CDR2 SNEGSKA (reference sequence). Trimming shortened V by 0 bases and J by 9 bases, and 9 bases separated the two germline ends. CDR3 length: 12 residues. Written as DNA, the CDR3 is TGCAGTGCTAGAGATCTGGGCAGGCCCCAGCATTTT. The encoded protein is CSARDLGRPQHF.

The chain employs TRBV6-5 and TRBJ2-5, with 7 nucleotides matching TRBD2. The V segment lost 5 bases and the J segment 5 bases; nucleotides outside the gene matches: 11. The CDR3 runs to 15 residues. The germline V gene encodes CDR1 MNHEY and CDR2 SVGAGI. The CDR3 DNA reads as TGTGCCAGCAGTCGGGACCCCGCCGGGAGGGAGACCCAGTACTTC. It encodes CASSRDPAGRETQYF.

The rearrangement joins TRBV4-2 to TRBJ1-5; a possible D gene is TRBD1 (6 bases). Looked up from germline, CDR1 is LGHNA and CDR2 is YNFKEQ. The CDR3 length is 14 residues. V dropped 2 bases and J dropped 5 bases, with 10 bases sitting between them. This CDR3 is CASSQSEGDQPQHF. The CDR3 DNA reads as TGTGCCAGCAGCCAATCCGAGGGGGATCAGCCCCAGCATTTT.

V usage is TRBV20-1 and J usage is TRBJ1-1, with D uncertain. The germline CDR1 and CDR2 sequences are DFQATT and SNEGSKA (reference sequence). The CDR3 has 14 amino acids. Trimming took off 5 bases at V and 8 bases at J, with 21 bases between the two ends. This CDR3 is CSAVDTRRRGEAFF. Here the CDR3 DNA reads TGCAGTGCTGTAGATACACGGAGGCGGGGAGAAGCTTTCTTT.

This clonotype was seen a few times. The chain has TRBV19 and TRBJ1-1; 7 nucleotides match TRBD1. The CDR3 has 14 residues. J lost 4 bases, V lost 7 bases, and 9 bases had no gene match. Germline CDR1 is LNHDA and CDR2 is SQIVND (reference sequence). The CDR3 is CASTATDRATEAFF. In nucleotides, the CDR3 is TGTGCCAGTACCGCTACAGACAGGGCCACTGAAGCTTTCTTT.

The chain joins TRBV7-2 to TRBJ1-6; the D is unclear. CDR1 and CDR2 (germline): SGHTA, FQGNSA. The CDR3 consists of 13 residues. Deletions cut 1 base from V and 7 bases from J, with 5 bases between. CDR3: CTSSLVPNSPLHF. The CDR3 DNA reads TGTACCAGCAGCTTAGTCCCCAATTCACCCCTCCACTTT.

V and J are TRBV9 and TRBJ1-3; D gene uncertain. V lost 7 bases and J lost 0, with 5 bases in between. The CDR3 has 12 amino acids. Germline V gene data show CDR1 as SGDLS and CDR2 as YYNGEE. This chain's CDR3 is CASGVSGNTIYF. CDR3 nucleotides: TGTGCCAGCGGAGTCTCTGGAAACACCATATATTTT.

This chain joins TRBV12-3 or TRBV12-4 and TRBJ2-1, with TRBD2 identical over 7 bases. The length of the CDR3 is 15 residues. The trim removed 1 base at V and 4 bases at J, leaving 4 bases unmatched. The CDR3 sequence: CASSLGTRIYNEQFF. DNA of the CDR3: TGTGCCAGCAGTTTAGGGACTAGGATATACAATGAGCAGTTCTTC.

The gene calls are TRBV9 and TRBJ1-2; TRBD1 is a possible D gene (6 bases). Between the trimmed V and J ends, which lost 0 bases and 2 bases, there was a span of 11 bases. The germline CDR1 and CDR2 sequences are SGDLS and YYNGEE. This CDR3 comprises 15 residues. The CDR3 is CASSVVPQGNYGYTF. The CDR3 nucleotides read TGTGCCAGCAGCGTAGTACCGCAGGGGAACTATGGCTACACCTTC.

The V gene is TRBV12-3 or TRBV12-4, the J gene TRBJ1-2, with D unresolved. This CDR3 has 13 residues. The V and J ends lost 5 bases and 5 bases respectively, with 12 bases between them. The CDR3 DNA sequence: TGTGCCAGCAGTCCTCCGGGATTGTATGGCTACACCTTC. Amino acids: CASSPPGLYGYTF.

This clonotype has just a few counts. The gene calls are TRBV3-1 and TRBJ1-4; D unresolved. This CDR3 contains 12 residues. Germline V gene data show CDR1 as LGHDT and CDR2 as YNNKEL (reference sequence). Trimming shortened V by 0 bases and J by 8 bases, and 4 bases separated the two germline ends. The CDR3 bases are TGTGCCAGCAGCCAAGAGGACGAAAAACTGTTTTTT. As protein: CASSQEDEKLFF.

This chain uses TRBV4-3 with TRBJ1-2; 7 nucleotides align to TRBD1. The germline V gene encodes CDR1 LGHNA and CDR2 YSLEER. J lost 6 bases, V lost 0 bases, and 10 bases had no gene match. The CDR3 consists of 16 residues. DNA of the CDR3: TGCGCCAGCAGCCAAGATCCCCAGGGGGGACATAATGGCTACACCTTC. The encoded protein is CASSQDPQGGHNGYTF.

The chain links TRBV4-2 to TRBJ2-1, with 9 bases matching TRBD1. The germline V gene has CDR1 LGHNA and CDR2 YNFKEQ. The CDR3 spans 16 residues. The V gene end was trimmed by 4 bases and the J gene end by 0 bases; junction bases not matched to a gene: 4. CDR3 sequence reads: CASSLGTGSSYNEQFF. The CDR3, as DNA: TGTGCCAGCAGCCTTGGGACAGGGAGCTCCTACAATGAGCAGTTCTTC.

This clonotype appeared a few times. The gene calls are TRBV27 and TRBJ1-3; no clear D gene. Trimming removed 3 bases from V and 0 bases from J, with 6 bases in between. The V gene's germline CDR1 is MNHEY and CDR2 SMNVEV (reference sequence). The CDR3 sequence is 14 residues long. The CDR3 sequence is CASSFASSGNTIYF. The DNA for the CDR3 is TGTGCCAGCAGTTTCGCGAGCTCTGGAAACACCATATATTTT.

The chain uses TRBV10-3 and TRBJ2-3, with D perhaps matching TRBD2 (6 bases). Germline CDR1 ENHRY, CDR2 SYGVKD. The CDR3 runs to 13 residues. With 10 bases removed from V and 2 bases from J, the gap between germline ends came to 13 bases. The DNA of the CDR3 is TGTGCCACAGAGGGGACTTACACAGATACGCAGTATTTT. This codes for CATEGTYTDTQYF.

The V and J genes are TRBV12-3 or TRBV12-4 and TRBJ1-5, with 12 bases lining up with TRBD1. V shed 6 bases, J shed 6 bases, and the junction held 12 bases outside the gene matches. The CDR3 covers 17 residues. The CDR3 loop is CASSYTGTGGLSQPQHF. The CDR3 DNA sequence: TGTGCCAGCAGCTATACCGGGACAGGGGGCTTGAGTCAGCCCCAGCATTTT.